This T cell receptor beta chain was recorded in a study of T cell repertoires in cytomegalovirus infection. Study-wide context: It was the public TCR beta signatures that indicated both CMV infection and matching HLA type. Points from the study as a whole: Cumulative public TCR beta family frequency identified carriers of CMV plus the relevant HLA. HLA-C-restricted CMV clonotypes gave the most frequent clonotype in two of eight donors.

This clonotype was observed a few times. Its antigen is unidentified. TCRdb re-called the reads with MiXCR, one entry per CDR3 protein. Of around 300,000 distinct CDR3 sequences detected, more than 8% appear once; the ten largest clones hold 3.5% to 4.5%. Germline V gene lookup returns CDR1 MGHRA and CDR2 YSYEKL. The CDR3 has 18 amino acids. V was clipped by 0 bases and J by 4 bases, with 22 bases between them. Sequencing was carried out using PBMCs. This sequence was found in a human donor in good health (CMV status not recorded). Some clones in this sample may be carry-over from other donors' samples. V is TRBV4-1 and J is TRBJ2-7, with TRBD2 as a possible D gene (6 bases). The CDR3 loop is CASSQELGDGRIYYEQYF. CDR3 nucleotides: TGCGCCAGCAGCCAAGAATTGGGGGACGGGAGAATTTATTACGAGCAGTACTTC.